These 6 T cell receptor beta chains were all obtained from the same sample, sequenced in a study of T cells in tuberculosis. Assay used: immunoSEQ multiplex PCR; TCRdb lists only in-frame clones, some missing. This table holds about 20,000 clones, 75% to 90% found once. Material for sequencing was PBMCs. The receptors were gathered from a donor aged 10-29 years with latent tuberculosis or without tuberculosis infection.

This clone was recorded only once. The J gene is TRBJ2-1, the V gene TRBV5-1; TRBD2 matches 10 bases. This CDR3 is built from 14 residues. The germline V gene encodes CDR1 SGHRS and CDR2 YFSETQ. The trim removed 3 bases at V and 8 bases at J, leaving 5 bases unmatched. CDR3 coding DNA: TGCGCCAGCAGCTCTTCCGGGACTAGCGATGAGCAGTTCTTC. Translated: CASSSSGTSDEQFF.

The genes are TRBV5-1 and TRBJ1-4, with a weak D call TRBD1 (5 bases). The germline V gene has CDR1 SGHRS and CDR2 YFSETQ. This CDR3 has 16 residues. The germline V and J ends were trimmed by 4 bases and 0 bases, with 13 bases remaining between them. The chain's CDR3 is CASSGGRDATNEKLFF. CDR3 DNA: TGCGCCAGCAGCGGGGGGAGGGATGCAACTAATGAAAAACTGTTTTTT.

This chain links TRBV7-2 with TRBJ2-7; 8 bases agree with TRBD2. Germline trimming cut 3 bases from V and 0 bases from J; bases unmatched to any gene: 7. CDR3 length: 16 residues. Germline V lookup: CDR1 SGHTA, CDR2 FQGNSA. CDR3 nucleotide sequence: TGTGCCAGCAGCTTCGGGGGGGAAAGGAGCTCCTACGAGCAGTACTTC. This encodes CASSFGGERSSYEQYF.

The gene calls are TRBV11-3 and TRBJ2-7; 12 nucleotides line up with TRBD1. CDR1 SGHNT and CDR2 YENEEA come from the germline V gene. The CDR3 is 15 residues long. V was pared by 3 bases and J by 6 bases, with 6 bases of the junction left unmatched. The CDR3, as DNA: TGTGCCAGCAGCTTGCTCCGGGACAGGGGGCGCGAGCAGTACTTC. Its translation is CASSLLRDRGREQYF.

This clone was observed once. The J gene is TRBJ1-6, the V gene TRBV4-2; 8 nucleotides agree with TRBD1. In germline, CDR1 is LGHNA, CDR2 YNFKEQ. V shed 4 bases and J 8 bases; nucleotides not matched to a gene: 7. The CDR3 is 15 residues long. As DNA, the CDR3 is TGTGCCAGCAGCCCGACAGGGGCGGGATATTCACCCCTCCACTTT. It yields the protein CASSPTGAGYSPLHF.

This clone showed up just once. V and J are TRBV5-1 and TRBJ2-7; TRBD1 might be the D (6 bases). The CDR3 covers 14 residues. V was cut by 4 bases and J by 3 bases, with 14 bases left in between. Germline lookup yields CDR1 SGHRS and CDR2 YFSETQ. The CDR3 region is CASSLRDTFYEQYF. DNA for the CDR3: TGCGCCAGCAGCCTCCGGGACACATTCTACGAGCAGTACTTC.